A single sample gave rise to the 20 T cell receptor beta chains below, sequenced in a study of neurological immune-mediated disorders. TCRdb used MiXCR to reprocess the 5' RACE reads, holding one entry per CDR3 protein. The sample consists of about 79,000 distinct CDR3 sequences, 11% to 15% of them appearing once. Source material: PBMCs. Source of these receptors: a woman aged 50 to 65 in good health.

The sample holds many counts of this clonotype. CDR3 protein: CASSLSIPSGGAKEQFF. Written as DNA, the CDR3 is TGTGCCAGCAGTTTATCGATTCCTAGCGGGGGGGCGAAGGAGCAGTTCTTC. V gene TRBV27 combines with J gene TRBJ2-1; 12 bases fit TRBD2. Per germline, CDR1 MNHEY and CDR2 SMNVEV (reference sequence). V gave up 0 bases and J gave up 10 bases; unmatched junction bases: 10. This CDR3 contains 17 residues.

This clonotype appeared a few times. The junction does not match germline at one end; this may be a read error. This chain joins TRBV5-5 and TRBJ2-1; D is unclear. The CDR3 has 15 residues. From germline, CDR1 is SGHKS and CDR2 YYEKEE (reference sequence). CDR3 protein: CASSLEGLGYNKQFF. The DNA of the CDR3 is TGTGCCAGCAGCTTGGAAGGCCTCGGCTACAATAAGCAGTTCTTC.

There are many counts of this clonotype. The CDR3 loop reads CASSLAPAAGELFF. The DNA of the CDR3 is TGCGCCAGCAGCCTGGCCCCGGCGGCCGGGGAGCTGTTTTTT. J is TRBJ2-2 and V is TRBV5-1, with D unclear. CDR3 size: 14 residues. Germline V gives CDR1 SGHRS, CDR2 YFSETQ. Trimming took 4 bases from V and 6 from J, leaving 13 bases between them.

This clonotype has ten or more counts. V gene TRBV27 combines with J gene TRBJ2-5; 9 bases are a match to TRBD2. Unmatched junction bases numbered 13, after V lost 5 bases and J lost 6 bases. Germline CDR1 reads MNHEY; CDR2 reads SMNVEV (reference sequence). The CDR3 is 16 amino acids. The CDR3 spells CASSVGSGSLLKTQYF. CDR3 nucleotide sequence: TGTGCCAGCAGTGTTGGTAGCGGGAGTCTGTTGAAGACCCAGTACTTC.

This clonotype came up many times. The chain combines TRBV9 with TRBJ2-2; TRBD1 aligns across 10 bases. Germline V gives CDR1 SGDLS, CDR2 YYNGEE. The CDR3 has 16 amino acids. Unmatched junction bases numbered 10, after V lost 6 bases and J lost 5 bases. The DNA of the CDR3 is TGTGCCAGCAAAAAGGCCGGGACAGGGGAAACCGGGGAGCTGTTTTTT. Translation gives CASKKAGTGETGELFF.

To note about this clonotype: A read error is possible here, since a much larger clone lies one base away. This chain uses TRBV5-1 with TRBJ1-2; D gene uncertain. The germline V gene encodes CDR1 SGHRS and CDR2 YFSETQ. This CDR3 spans 14 amino acids. The germline V and J ends were trimmed by 0 bases and 4 bases, with 10 bases remaining between them. The CDR3 nucleotides are TGCGCCAGCAGCTTGGTCGGTTCCCTCTATGGCTACACCTTC. Its translation: CASSLVGSLYGYTF.

This clonotype occurred many times. The chain combines TRBV29-1 with TRBJ2-1; 9 bases match TRBD2. J lost 0 bases, V lost 6 bases, and 9 bases had no gene match. This CDR3 contains 16 residues. The germline CDR1 and CDR2 sequences are SQVTM and ANQGSEA. CDR3 coding DNA: TGCAGCGTAGTAGGGACTAGCAGTTACTCCTACAATGAGCAGTTCTTC. Encoded protein: CSVVGTSSYSYNEQFF.

There are many counts of this clonotype. The V call is TRBV11-2, the J call TRBJ2-7, with D uncertain. From germline, CDR1 is SGHAT and CDR2 FQNNGV. V gave up 1 base and J gave up 6 bases, with 13 bases separating them. This CDR3 is 14 amino acids long. The DNA for the CDR3 is TGTGCCAGCAGCTTAGTAGTGGGCCCCACCGAGCAGTACTTC. It codes for CASSLVVGPTEQYF. The full variable domain, its missing parts supplied by reference TRBV11-2 and TRBJ2-7, is EAGVAQSPRYKIIEKRQSVAFWCNPISGHATLYWYQQILGQGPKLLIQFQNNGVVDDSQLPKDRFSAERLKGVDSTLKIQPAKLEDSAVYLCASSLVVGPTEQYFGPGTRLTVT.

This clonotype was seen a handful of times. V and J are TRBV7-3 and TRBJ2-3; TRBD2 matches at 8 bases. The CDR3 spans 14 residues. Losses at the gene ends were 5 bases for V and 2 bases for J; bases not matched to a gene: 3. Germline V gene data show CDR1 as SGHTA and CDR2 as FQGTGA. DNA of the CDR3: TGTGCCAGCAGCGTAGCGGGGACCACAGATACGCAGTATTTT. Its protein is CASSVAGTTDTQYF.

This clonotype is categorized as medium-sized. The chain has TRBV20-1 and TRBJ2-7, with TRBD1 matching 8 bases. Germline CDR1 DFQATT, CDR2 SNEGSKA (reference sequence). The trim removed 6 bases at V and 5 bases at J, leaving 6 bases unmatched. CDR3 length: 12 residues. CDR3 region: CSAGQGIHEQYF. The CDR3 DNA sequence: TGCAGTGCCGGACAGGGAATCCACGAGCAGTACTTC.

This clonotype was found many times. This rearrangement joins TRBV7-2 to TRBJ1-5; D ambiguous. CDR3 length: 14 residues. Germline V gives CDR1 SGHTA, CDR2 FQGNSA. The V end lost 4 bases, the J end lost 1 base, and 8 bases lay between the germline ends. CDR3 region: CASSSLGSNQPQHF. CDR3 bases: TGTGCCAGCAGCTCACTGGGAAGCAATCAGCCCCAGCATTTT.

V usage is TRBV6-5 and J usage is TRBJ2-4; 11 nucleotides agree with TRBD1. V lost 6 bases and J lost 0; bases outside the gene matches: 19. There are 21 residues in the CDR3. The germline gives CDR1 MNHEY, CDR2 SVGAGI. The CDR3, as DNA: TGTGCCAGCAGCCGCGCCCGAGGAGGGACAGGGGGTGACTTAGCCAAAAACATTCAGTACTTC. Amino acid sequence: CASSRARGGTGGDLAKNIQYF.

This clonotype was seen repeatedly, ten times or more. The chain uses TRBV7-8 and TRBJ2-2, with D maybe TRBD2 (7 bases). V lost 5 bases to trimming and J lost 4 bases, with 20 bases between them. Per germline, CDR1 SGHVS and CDR2 FQNEAQ. The CDR3 sequence is 17 residues long. CDR3 sequence (DNA): TGTGCCAGCAGCCGCACCCCGTGGGGAGGGGGCACCGGGGAGCTGTTTTTT. Its protein product is CASSRTPWGGGTGELFF.

The table lists this clonotype with many counts. The gene calls are TRBV12-5 and TRBJ1-2; a possible D gene is TRBD1 (5 bases). The V gene lost 3 bases and the J gene lost 2 bases, with 13 bases spanning the gap. The V gene's germline CDR1 is LGHNT and CDR2 FRNRAP. This CDR3 is built from 15 residues. In DNA form, the CDR3 reads TGTGCTAGTGGTTTAGAAGGGGCAAGGAACTATGGCTACACCTTC. The encoded protein is CASGLEGARNYGYTF.

A word on this clonotype: A read error may be the cause here, since a much bigger clone is one base away. The chain uses TRBV9 and TRBJ1-3, with D tentatively TRBD1 (5 bases). There are 15 residues in the CDR3. The V end was cut by 7 bases, the J end by 4 bases, with 18 bases between. Germline V gives CDR1 SGDLS, CDR2 YYNGEE. The CDR3 DNA reads TGTGCCAGCTCCTCGGGGCAGACATTAGGAAACACCATATATTTT. Its protein product is CASSSGQTLGNTIYF.

This clonotype was detected ten times or more. The rearrangement uses TRBV7-2 and TRBJ1-2; weak D call: TRBD1 (5 bases). This CDR3 is 13 amino acids long. From germline, CDR1 is SGHTA and CDR2 FQGNSA. Trimming removed 3 bases at V and 2 bases at J, with 7 bases between. The CDR3 DNA follows: TGTGCCAGCAGCTTGGGGGTGAACTATGGCTACACCTTC. Translation gives CASSLGVNYGYTF.

This clonotype occurred many times. The gene calls are TRBV5-1 and TRBJ1-5; D not certain. V dropped 4 bases and J dropped 4 bases, with 9 bases sitting between them. The germline V gene has CDR1 SGHRS and CDR2 YFSETQ. The CDR3 runs 13 residues. CDR3 region: CASSGDGNQPQHF. The CDR3 DNA is TGCGCCAGCAGCGGAGACGGGAATCAGCCCCAGCATTTT.

There are many counts of this clonotype. The chain joins TRBV9 to TRBJ2-1; 13 bases match TRBD2. Germline V gene data show CDR1 as SGDLS and CDR2 as YYNGEE. The V and J ends lost 3 bases and 7 bases, in that order; junction bases with no gene match: 10. The CDR3 contains 17 residues. The CDR3 DNA reads as TGTGCCAGCAGCGCATCAAGGACTAGCGGGAGTTGGAATGAGCAGTTCTTC. It specifies CASSASRTSGSWNEQFF. Full variable domain (missing parts from reference TRBV9 and TRBJ2-1): DSGVTQTPKHLITATGQRVTLRCSPRSGDLSVYWYQQSLDQGLQFLIQYYNGEERAKGNILERFSAQQFPDLHSELNLSSLELGDSALYFCASSASRTSGSWNEQFFGPGTRLTVL.

The table lists this clonotype with many counts. The chain couples TRBV6-5 to TRBJ2-3; 10 bases are a match to TRBD1. The CDR3 has 17 amino acids. Trimming removed 2 bases from V and 8 bases from J; junction bases left unmatched: 13. Germline V gene lookup returns CDR1 MNHEY and CDR2 SVGAGI. The CDR3 DNA reads as TGTGCCAGCAGTTACGTCGGGACAGGGGCCTTGAAGGTTACGCAGTATTTT. It specifies CASSYVGTGALKVTQYF.

This sequence joins TRBV7-9 and TRBJ1-2, with a weak D call TRBD1 (5 bases). Germline CDR1 reads SEHNR; CDR2 reads FQNEAQ (reference sequence). The CDR3 contains 14 residues. Deletions cut 5 bases from V and 6 bases from J, with 16 bases between. CDR3 amino acids: CASSDPTVRHGYTF. The CDR3 region has the DNA TGTGCCAGCAGCGACCCGACAGTGAGGCATGGCTACACCTTC. Filled out from reference TRBV7-9 and TRBJ1-2, the complete variable domain reads DTGVSQNPRHKITKRGQNVTFRCDPISEHNRLYWYRQTLGQGPEFLTYFQNEAQLEKSRLLSDRFSAERPKGSFSTLEIQRTEQGDSAMYLCASSDPTVRHGYTFGSGTRLTVV.